This T cell receptor beta chain comes out of a study of early T cells in non-severe SARS-CoV-2 infection (dated by TCRdb to the early 2020s). Concerning the study at large: Because TCR sequencing was done on bulk RNA from unsorted whole blood, the alpha and beta chains could not be paired. What the study reported, not specific to this receptor: Matching against VDJdb was skewed toward anti-spike CD8 responses, likely underestimated virus-specific expansions, and missed private and CD4 specificities.

This was a case-control study nested in a cohort of healthcare workers in London, UK, who had nasopharyngeal swab PCR tests and blood samples taken every week. Healthcare workers were enrolled in the week of the UK lockdown, from 23 to 31 March 2020, and were followed every week for up to roughly 16 weeks. Receptors were amplified or captured by 5' RACE. Reads for this sample came from a NextSeq 500. Unique molecular identifiers were attached to individual cDNA molecules in the TCR library protocol so that sequencing error and PCR bias could be corrected. TCR alpha and beta chains were both sequenced, and the abundances of alpha and beta sequences in each sample were closely correlated with each other. The paper's processing steps were these. Decombinator V4 was used to perform V gene, J gene and CDR3 annotation of TCR sequences. Expanded TCRs were defined as changing significantly between any two time points under a Poisson model with p below 0.0001. TCR abundances were normalised to the total number of TCRs sequenced in each sample and reported as counts per million. MAIT TCRs were defined by TRAV1-2 paired with TRAJ12, TRAJ20 or TRAJ33, and iNKT TCRs by TRAV10 paired with TRAJ18. VDJdb, accessed 1 November 2021, was searched for CMV, EBV and SARS-CoV-2 annotated TCRs, excluding TCRs annotated for multiple antigens. TCRdb reworked the public reads: Q25 trimming with fastp, MiXCR clone assembly, productive beta chains retained. CDR3 protein sequences are deduplicated, and each keeps its most common genes and DNA. V and J calls and clone size were set by TCRdb, not the authors. Across this sample there are 60,000 to 65,000 distinct CDR3 sequences, with almost 9.5% seen only once. The ten largest clones represent 1.2% of the sample.

Details on this clonotype: Its target antigen remains unknown. The input lacks base qualities; no much larger clone sits a single base away.

According to the germline V gene (reference sequence), CDR1 reads DFQATT and CDR2 reads SNEGSKA. The CDR3 goes from the cysteine to the phenylalanine over 13 residues. Just the 39-base CDR3 DNA is kept, in frame starting at base 1. V lost 1 base and J lost 3 bases; the stretch between them is 7 bases long. This clonotype was sampled from an adult who was a healthcare worker with PCR-confirmed SARS-CoV-2 infection or an uninfected control (not recorded which). The V and J segments used are TRBV20-1 and TRBJ2-1; no D gene can be assigned with confidence. The sample was whole blood. The CDR3 amino acid sequence is: CSARGSVYNEQFF. The sequenced DNA is TGCAGTGCTAGAGGGTCGGTCTACAATGAGCAGTTCTTC.